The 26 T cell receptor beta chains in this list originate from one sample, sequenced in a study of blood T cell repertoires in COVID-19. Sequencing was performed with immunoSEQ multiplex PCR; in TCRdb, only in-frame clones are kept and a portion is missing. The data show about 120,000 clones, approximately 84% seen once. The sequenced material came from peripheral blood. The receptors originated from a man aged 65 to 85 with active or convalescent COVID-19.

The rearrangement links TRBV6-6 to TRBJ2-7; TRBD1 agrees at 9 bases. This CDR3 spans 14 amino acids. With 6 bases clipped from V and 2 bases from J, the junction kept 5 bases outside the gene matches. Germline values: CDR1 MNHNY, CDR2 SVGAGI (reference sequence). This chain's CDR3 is CASRTGTGTYEQYF. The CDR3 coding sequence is TGTGCCAGCAGAACCGGGACAGGGACCTACGAGCAGTACTTC.

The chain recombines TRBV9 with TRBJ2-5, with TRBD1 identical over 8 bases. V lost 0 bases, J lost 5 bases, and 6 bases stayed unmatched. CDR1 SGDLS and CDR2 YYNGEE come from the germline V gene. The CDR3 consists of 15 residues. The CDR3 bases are TGTGCCAGCAGCGTAGCTCAGGGGGCGAAGGAGACCCAGTACTTC. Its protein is CASSVAQGAKETQYF.

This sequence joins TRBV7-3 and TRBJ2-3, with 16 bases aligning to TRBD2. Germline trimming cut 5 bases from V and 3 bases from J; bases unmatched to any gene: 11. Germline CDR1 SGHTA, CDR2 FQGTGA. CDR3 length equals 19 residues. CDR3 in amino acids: CASSQRGLAGGPGTDTQYF. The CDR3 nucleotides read TGTGCCAGCAGCCAAAGGGGACTAGCGGGAGGGCCTGGTACAGATACGCAGTATTTT.

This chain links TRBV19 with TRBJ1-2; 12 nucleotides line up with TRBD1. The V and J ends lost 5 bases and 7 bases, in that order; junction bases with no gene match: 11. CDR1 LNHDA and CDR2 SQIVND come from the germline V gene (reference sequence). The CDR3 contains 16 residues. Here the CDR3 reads CASSRDRGPPDGGYTF. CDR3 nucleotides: TGTGCCAGTAGTCGGGACAGGGGGCCCCCAGACGGTGGCTACACCTTC.

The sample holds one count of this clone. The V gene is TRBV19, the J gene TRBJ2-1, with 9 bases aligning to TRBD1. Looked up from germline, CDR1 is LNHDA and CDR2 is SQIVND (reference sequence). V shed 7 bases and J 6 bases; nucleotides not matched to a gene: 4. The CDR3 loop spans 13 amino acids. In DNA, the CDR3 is TGTGCCAGTACACCGGACAGGGGCAATGAGCAGTTCTTC. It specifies CASTPDRGNEQFF.

CDR3 sequence: CSADKQNEQFF. The CDR3 DNA reads as TGCAGTGCTGACAAGCAAAATGAGCAGTTCTTC. The rearrangement uses TRBV20-1 and TRBJ2-1; unclear D gene. Germline loops: CDR1 DFQATT, CDR2 SNEGSKA (reference sequence). Trimming pared 5 bases from V and 7 bases from J, leaving 9 bases between. The CDR3 length is 11 residues.

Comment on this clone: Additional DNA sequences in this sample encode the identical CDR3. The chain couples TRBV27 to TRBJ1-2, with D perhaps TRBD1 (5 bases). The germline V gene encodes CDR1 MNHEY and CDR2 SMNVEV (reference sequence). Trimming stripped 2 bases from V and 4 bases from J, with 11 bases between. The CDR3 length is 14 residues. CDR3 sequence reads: CASSLGGGGYGYTF. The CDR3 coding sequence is TGTGCCAGCAGTTTAGGGGGGGGAGGCTATGGCTACACCTTC.

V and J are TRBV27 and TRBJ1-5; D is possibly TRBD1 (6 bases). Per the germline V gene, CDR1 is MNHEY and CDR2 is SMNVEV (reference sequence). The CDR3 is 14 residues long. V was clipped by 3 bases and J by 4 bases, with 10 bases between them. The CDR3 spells CASSFRGANQPQHF. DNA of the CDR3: TGTGCCAGCAGTTTTCGGGGGGCAAATCAGCCCCAGCATTTT.

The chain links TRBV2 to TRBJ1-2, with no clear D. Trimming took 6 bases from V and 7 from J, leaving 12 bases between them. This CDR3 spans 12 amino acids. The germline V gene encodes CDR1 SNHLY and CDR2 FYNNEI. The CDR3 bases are TGTGCCAGCAGGACGGACTCGAGTGGCTACACCTTC. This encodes CASRTDSSGYTF.

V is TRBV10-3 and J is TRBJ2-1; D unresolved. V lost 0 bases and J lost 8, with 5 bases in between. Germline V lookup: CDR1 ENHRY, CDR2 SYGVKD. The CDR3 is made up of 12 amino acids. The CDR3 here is CAISESTDEQFF. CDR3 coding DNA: TGTGCCATCAGTGAGTCCACGGATGAGCAGTTCTTC.

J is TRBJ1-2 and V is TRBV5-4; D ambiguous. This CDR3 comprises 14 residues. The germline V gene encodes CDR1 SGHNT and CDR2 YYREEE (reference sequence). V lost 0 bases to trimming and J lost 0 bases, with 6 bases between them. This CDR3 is CASSLVQTNYGYTF. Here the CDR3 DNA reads TGTGCCAGCAGCTTGGTACAGACTAACTATGGCTACACCTTC.

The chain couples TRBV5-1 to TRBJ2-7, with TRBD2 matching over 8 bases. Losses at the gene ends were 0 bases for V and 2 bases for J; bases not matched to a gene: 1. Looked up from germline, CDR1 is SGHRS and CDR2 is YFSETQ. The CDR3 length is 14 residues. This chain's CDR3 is CASSLVSGTYEQYF. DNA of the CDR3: TGCGCCAGCAGCTTGGTTAGCGGGACCTACGAGCAGTACTTC. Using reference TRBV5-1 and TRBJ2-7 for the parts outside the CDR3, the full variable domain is KAGVTQTPRYLIKTRGQQVTLSCSPISGHRSVSWYQQTPGQGLQFLFEYFSETQRNKGNFPGRFSGRQFSNSRSEMNVSTLELGDSALYLCASSLVSGTYEQYFGPGTRLTVT.

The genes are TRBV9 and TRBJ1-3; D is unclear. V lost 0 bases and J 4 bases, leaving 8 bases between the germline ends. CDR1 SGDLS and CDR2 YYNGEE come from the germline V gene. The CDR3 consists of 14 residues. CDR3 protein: CASSVDTAGNTIYF. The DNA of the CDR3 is TGTGCCAGCAGCGTAGATACAGCCGGAAACACCATATATTTT.

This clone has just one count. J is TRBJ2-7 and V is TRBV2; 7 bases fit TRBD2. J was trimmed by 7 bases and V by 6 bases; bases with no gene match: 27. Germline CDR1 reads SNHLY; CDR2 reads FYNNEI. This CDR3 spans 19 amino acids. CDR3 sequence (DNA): TGTGCCAGCAGAGGGACTATTTGGGCGGGGCGGCCCCAGGTGAGGGAGCAGTACTTC. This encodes CASRGTIWAGRPQVREQYF. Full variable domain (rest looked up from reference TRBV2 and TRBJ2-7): EPEVTQTPSHQVTQMGQEVILRCVPISNHLYFYWYRQILGQKVEFLVSFYNNEISEKSEIFDDQFSVERPDGSNFTLKIRSTKLEDSAMYFCASRGTIWAGRPQVREQYFGPGTRLTVT.

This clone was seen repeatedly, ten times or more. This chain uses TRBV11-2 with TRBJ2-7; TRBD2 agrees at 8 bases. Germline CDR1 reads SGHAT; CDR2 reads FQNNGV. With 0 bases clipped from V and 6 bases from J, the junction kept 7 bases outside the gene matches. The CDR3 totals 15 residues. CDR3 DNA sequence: TGTGCCAGCAGCTTAGAAGCGGGAGCCTCGGCCGAGCAGTACTTC. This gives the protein CASSLEAGASAEQYF.

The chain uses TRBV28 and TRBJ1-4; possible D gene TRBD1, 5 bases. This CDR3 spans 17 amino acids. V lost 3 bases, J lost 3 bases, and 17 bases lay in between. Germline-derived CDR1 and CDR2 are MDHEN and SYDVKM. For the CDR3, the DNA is TGTGCCAGCAGTTTGGTCTCGCGGGGACGGGCTAATGAAAAACTGTTTTTT. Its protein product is CASSLVSRGRANEKLFF. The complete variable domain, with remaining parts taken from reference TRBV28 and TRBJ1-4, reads DVKVTQSSRYLVKRTGEKVFLECVQDMDHENMFWYRQDPGLGLRLIYFSYDVKMKEKGDIPEGYSVSREKKERFSLILESASTNQTSMYLCASSLVSRGRANEKLFFGSGTQLSVL.

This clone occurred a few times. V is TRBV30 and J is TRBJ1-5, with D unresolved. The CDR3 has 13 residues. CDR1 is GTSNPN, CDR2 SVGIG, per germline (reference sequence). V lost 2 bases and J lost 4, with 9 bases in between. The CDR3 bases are TGTGCCTGGAGTAGGCGGCCAAATCAGCCCCAGCATTTT. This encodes CAWSRRPNQPQHF.

The CDR3 bases are TGTGCCAGCAGTTACCTCAGGGGGCGAGATTCGGCTGAAGCTTTCTTT. Its protein product is CASSYLRGRDSAEAFF. The genes are TRBV6-2 or TRBV6-3 and TRBJ1-1, with 8 bases fitting TRBD1. This CDR3 has 16 residues. Germline V gene data show CDR1 as MNHEY and CDR2 as SVGEGT. Trimming removed 2 bases from V and 6 bases from J; junction bases left unmatched: 11.

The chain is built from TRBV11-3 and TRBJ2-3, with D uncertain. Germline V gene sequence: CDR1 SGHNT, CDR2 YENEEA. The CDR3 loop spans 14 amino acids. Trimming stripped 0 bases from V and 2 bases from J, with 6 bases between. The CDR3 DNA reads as TGTGCCAGCAGCTTAGACAGATACACAGATACGCAGTATTTT. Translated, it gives CASSLDRYTDTQYF.

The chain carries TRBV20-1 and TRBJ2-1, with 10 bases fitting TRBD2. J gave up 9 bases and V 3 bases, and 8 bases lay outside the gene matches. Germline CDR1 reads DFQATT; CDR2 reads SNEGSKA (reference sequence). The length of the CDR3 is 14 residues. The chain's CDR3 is CSASSAGGPGEQFF. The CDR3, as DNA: TGCAGTGCTAGTTCAGCGGGAGGGCCGGGTGAGCAGTTCTTC.

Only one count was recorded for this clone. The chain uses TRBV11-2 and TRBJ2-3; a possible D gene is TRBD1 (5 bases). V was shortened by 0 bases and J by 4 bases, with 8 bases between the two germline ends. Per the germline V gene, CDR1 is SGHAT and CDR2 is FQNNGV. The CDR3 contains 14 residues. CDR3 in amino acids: CASSLDPGSDTQYF. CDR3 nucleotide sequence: TGTGCCAGCAGCTTAGATCCAGGGTCAGATACGCAGTATTTT.

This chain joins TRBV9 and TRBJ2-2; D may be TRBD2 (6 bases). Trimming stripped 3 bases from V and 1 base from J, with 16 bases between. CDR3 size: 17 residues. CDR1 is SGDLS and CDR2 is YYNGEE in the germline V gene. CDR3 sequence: CASSAYGTQENTGELFF. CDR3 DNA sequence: TGTGCCAGCAGCGCCTATGGGACTCAAGAGAACACCGGGGAGCTGTTTTTT.

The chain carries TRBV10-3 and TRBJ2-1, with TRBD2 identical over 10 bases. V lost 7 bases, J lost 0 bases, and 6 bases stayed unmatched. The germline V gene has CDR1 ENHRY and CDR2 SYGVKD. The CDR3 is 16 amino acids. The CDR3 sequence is CAITGERGGSYNEQFF. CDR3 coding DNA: TGTGCCATCACGGGGGAGCGGGGGGGCTCCTACAATGAGCAGTTCTTC.

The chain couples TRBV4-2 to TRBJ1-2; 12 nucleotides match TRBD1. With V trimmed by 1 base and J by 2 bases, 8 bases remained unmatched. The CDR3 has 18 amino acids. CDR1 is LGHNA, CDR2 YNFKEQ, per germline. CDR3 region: CASSQAGTGGAGNYGYTF. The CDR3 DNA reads TGTGCCAGCAGCCAAGCCGGGACAGGGGGCGCGGGCAACTATGGCTACACCTTC.

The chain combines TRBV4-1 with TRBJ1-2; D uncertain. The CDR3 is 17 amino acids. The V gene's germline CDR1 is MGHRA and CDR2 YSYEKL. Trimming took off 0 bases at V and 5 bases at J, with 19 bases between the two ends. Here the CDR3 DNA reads TGCGCCAGCAGCCAAGATCCCGTCACAGCACGGTCTTATGGCTACACCTTC. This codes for CASSQDPVTARSYGYTF.

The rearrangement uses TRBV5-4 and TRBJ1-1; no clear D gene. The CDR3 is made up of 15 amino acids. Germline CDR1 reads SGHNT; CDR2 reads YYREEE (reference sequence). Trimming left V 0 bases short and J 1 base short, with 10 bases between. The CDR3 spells CASSLARVRNTEAFF. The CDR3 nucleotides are TGTGCCAGCAGCTTGGCCCGGGTTCGGAACACTGAAGCTTTCTTT.